Given below is one T cell receptor (beta chain) in context. The target antigen is unknown. The method was immunoSEQ multiplex PCR; TCRdb's version includes in-frame clones alone and lacks a portion of them. The sample yields about 1.5 million clones, around 98% seen once. These data belong to a study of shared clonotypes between healthy human individuals. Findings and limits, study-wide: Sequencing of the sorted subsets was shown by rarefaction to be incomplete despite large depth. It was expected that sequencing depth would affect clonotype sharing among donors.

The CDR3 spans 11 residues. The germline V gene encodes CDR1 MDHEN and CDR2 SYDVKM. V lost 5 bases, J lost 8 bases, and 6 bases lay in between. The genes are TRBV28 and TRBJ1-4; D remains ambiguous. The TCR was taken from a young man in good health. Sequencing was performed on naive CD4+ T cells sorted from blood. Noted subset: CD45RA+ positively selected. CDR3 residues: CASSGREKLFF. CDR3 bases: TGTGCCAGCAGTGGCAGGGAAAAACTGTTTTTT.